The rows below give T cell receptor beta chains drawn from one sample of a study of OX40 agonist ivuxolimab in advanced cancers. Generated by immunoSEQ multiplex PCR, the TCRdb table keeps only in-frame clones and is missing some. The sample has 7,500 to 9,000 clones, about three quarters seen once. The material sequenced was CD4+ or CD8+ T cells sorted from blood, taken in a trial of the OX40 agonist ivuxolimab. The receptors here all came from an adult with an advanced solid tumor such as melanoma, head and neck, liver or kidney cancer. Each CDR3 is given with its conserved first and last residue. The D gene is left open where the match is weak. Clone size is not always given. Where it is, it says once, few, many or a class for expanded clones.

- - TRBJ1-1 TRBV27 TGTGCCAGCAGTTTAGACCCGCAAGGTTCAGCTTTCTTT CASSLDPQGSAFF
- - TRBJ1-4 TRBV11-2 TGTGCCAGCAGCTTAGGAATCCGGGGCGGAGAAAAACTGTTTTTT CASSLGIRGGEKLFF
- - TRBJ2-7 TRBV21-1 TGTGCCAGCAGCGACAGGACAGTGGGTCGCTACGAGCAGTACTTC CASSDRTVGRYEQYF
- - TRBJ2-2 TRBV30 TGTGCCTGGAGTGTACCCGGGGAGCTGTTTTTT CAWSVPGELFF
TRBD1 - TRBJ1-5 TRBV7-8 TGTGCCAGCAGCTCCCGGACAGGGGGAGAACAGCCCCAGCATTTT CASSSRTGGEQPQHF
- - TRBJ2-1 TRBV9 TGTGCCAGCAGCGTAGCTTCGAAAGCTACGTCAGGGAATGAGCAGTTCTTC CASSVASKATSGNEQFF
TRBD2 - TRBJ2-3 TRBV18 TGTGCCAGCTCACCTACAGCGGGGGGTCACACAGATACGCAGTATTTT CASSPTAGGHTDTQYF
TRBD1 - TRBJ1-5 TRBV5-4 TGTGCCAGCAGCTCGGACAGGGACTATTGTAATCAGCCCCAGCATTTT CASSSDRDYCNQPQHF
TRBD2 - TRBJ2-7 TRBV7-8 TGTGCCAGCAGCTTAACGGGGTTCACTAGCGGGGGGATCTACGAGCAGTACTTC CASSLTGFTSGGIYEQYF
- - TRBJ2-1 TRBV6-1 TGTGCCAGCAGTGAATTTGGCTATGAGCAGTTCTTC CASSEFGYEQFF
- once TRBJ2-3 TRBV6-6 TGTGCCAGCAGTTGGCAGGGCACAGATACGCAGTATTTT CASSWQGTDTQYF
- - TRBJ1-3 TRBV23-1 TGCGCCAGCAGTCCATTGGACAAGAGCTCTGGAAACACCATATATTTT CASSPLDKSSGNTIYF